A single TCR beta chain is shown here with its context. These data belong to a study of blood T cell repertoires in COVID-19. The assay was immunoSEQ multiplex PCR, and TCRdb's table has in-frame clones only and misses some. This table holds roughly 320,000 clones, about 87% found once. The sequencing sample was made of peripheral blood. The receptor comes from a man between 65 and 85 years old with acute or convalescent COVID-19.

CDR3 DNA sequence: TGTGCCAGCAGTTTATCCAGGGGGAGGTGGAACACTGAAGCTTTCTTT. It translates to CASSLSRGRWNTEAFF. The chain uses TRBV28 and TRBJ1-1; the match to TRBD1 covers 7 bases. Per the germline V gene, CDR1 is MDHEN and CDR2 is SYDVKM. V lost 1 base to trimming and J lost 1 base; unmatched junction nucleotides: 6. CDR3 size: 16 residues.